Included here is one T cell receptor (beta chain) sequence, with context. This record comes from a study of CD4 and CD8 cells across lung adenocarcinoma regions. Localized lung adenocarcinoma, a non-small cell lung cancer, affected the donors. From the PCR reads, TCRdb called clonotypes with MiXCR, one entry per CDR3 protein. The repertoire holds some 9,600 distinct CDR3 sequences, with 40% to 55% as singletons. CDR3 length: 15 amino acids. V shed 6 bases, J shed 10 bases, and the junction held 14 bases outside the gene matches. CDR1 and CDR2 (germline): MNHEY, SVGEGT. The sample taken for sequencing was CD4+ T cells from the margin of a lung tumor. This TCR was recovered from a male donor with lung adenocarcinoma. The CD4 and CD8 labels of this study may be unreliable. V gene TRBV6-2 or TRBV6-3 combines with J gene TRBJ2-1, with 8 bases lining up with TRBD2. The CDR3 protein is CASSLAGDLPYEQFF. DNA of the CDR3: TGTGCCAGCAGCCTAGCGGGCGACCTTCCCTACGAGCAGTTCTTC.